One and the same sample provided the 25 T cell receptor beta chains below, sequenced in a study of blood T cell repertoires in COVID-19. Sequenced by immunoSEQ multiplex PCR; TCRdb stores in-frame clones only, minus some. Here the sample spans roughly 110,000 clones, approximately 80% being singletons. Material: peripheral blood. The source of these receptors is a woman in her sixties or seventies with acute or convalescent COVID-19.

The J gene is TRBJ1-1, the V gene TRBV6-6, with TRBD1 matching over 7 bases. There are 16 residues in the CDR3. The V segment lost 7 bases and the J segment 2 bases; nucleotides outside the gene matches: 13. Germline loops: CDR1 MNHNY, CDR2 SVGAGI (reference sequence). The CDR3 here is CASIDQGVAVNTEAFF. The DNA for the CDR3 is TGTGCCAGCATAGACCAGGGGGTCGCTGTTAACACTGAAGCTTTCTTT.

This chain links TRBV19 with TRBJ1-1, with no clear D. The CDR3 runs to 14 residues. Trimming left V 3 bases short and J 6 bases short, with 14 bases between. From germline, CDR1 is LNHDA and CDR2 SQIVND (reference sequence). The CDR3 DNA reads TGTGCCAGTAGTATTTCGGTCGAGTCATCTGAAGCTTTCTTT. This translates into CASSISVESSEAFF.

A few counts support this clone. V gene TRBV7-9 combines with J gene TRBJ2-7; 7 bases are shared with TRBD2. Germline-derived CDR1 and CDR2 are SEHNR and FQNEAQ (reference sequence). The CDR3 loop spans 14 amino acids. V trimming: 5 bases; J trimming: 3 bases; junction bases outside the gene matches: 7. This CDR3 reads CASSEAGTNYEQYF. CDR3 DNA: TGTGCCAGCAGCGAAGCCGGGACTAACTACGAGCAGTACTTC. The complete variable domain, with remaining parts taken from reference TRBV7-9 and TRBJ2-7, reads DTGVSQNPRHKITKRGQNVTFRCDPISEHNRLYWYRQTLGQGPEFLTYFQNEAQLEKSRLLSDRFSAERPKGSFSTLEIQRTEQGDSAMYLCASSEAGTNYEQYFGPGTRLTVT.

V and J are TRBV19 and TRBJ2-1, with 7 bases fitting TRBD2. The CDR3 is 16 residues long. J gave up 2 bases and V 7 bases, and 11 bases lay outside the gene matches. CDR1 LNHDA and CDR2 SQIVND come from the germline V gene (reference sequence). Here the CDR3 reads CASKGGSASTYNEQFF. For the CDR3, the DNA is TGTGCCAGTAAGGGAGGGTCAGCCTCGACCTACAATGAGCAGTTCTTC.

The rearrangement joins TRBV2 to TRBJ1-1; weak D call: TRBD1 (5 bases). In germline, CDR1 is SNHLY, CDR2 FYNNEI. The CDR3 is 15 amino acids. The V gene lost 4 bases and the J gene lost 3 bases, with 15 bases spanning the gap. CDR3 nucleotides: TGTGCCAGCAGTGCGGGGGTAGGGTTTGACACTGAAGCTTTCTTT. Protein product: CASSAGVGFDTEAFF. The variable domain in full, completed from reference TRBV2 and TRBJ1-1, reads EPEVTQTPSHQVTQMGQEVILRCVPISNHLYFYWYRQILGQKVEFLVSFYNNEISEKSEIFDDQFSVERPDGSNFTLKIRSTKLEDSAMYFCASSAGVGFDTEAFFGQGTRLTVV.

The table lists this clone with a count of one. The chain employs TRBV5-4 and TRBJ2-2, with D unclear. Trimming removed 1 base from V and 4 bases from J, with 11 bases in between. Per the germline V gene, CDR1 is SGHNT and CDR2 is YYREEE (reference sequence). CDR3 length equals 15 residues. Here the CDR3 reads CASSLYLSGTGELFF. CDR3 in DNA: TGTGCCAGCAGCTTGTACCTTTCGGGCACCGGGGAGCTGTTTTTT.

This CDR3 is CASSFLSGGDSYEQYF. The CDR3 DNA follows: TGCGCCAGCAGCTTTCTTAGCGGGGGGGACTCCTACGAGCAGTACTTC. The rearrangement links TRBV5-1 to TRBJ2-7; TRBD2 matches 11 bases. The CDR3 loop spans 16 amino acids. The ends lost 2 bases at V and 0 bases at J; junction bases unmatched: 4. CDR1 is SGHRS, CDR2 YFSETQ, per germline.

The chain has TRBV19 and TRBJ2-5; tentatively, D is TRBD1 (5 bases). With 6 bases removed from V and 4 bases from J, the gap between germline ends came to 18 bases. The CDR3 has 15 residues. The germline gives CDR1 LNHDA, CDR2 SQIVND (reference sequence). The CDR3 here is CASSKGPLGAETQYF. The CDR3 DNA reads TGTGCCAGTAGCAAAGGGCCCCTTGGGGCAGAGACCCAGTACTTC.

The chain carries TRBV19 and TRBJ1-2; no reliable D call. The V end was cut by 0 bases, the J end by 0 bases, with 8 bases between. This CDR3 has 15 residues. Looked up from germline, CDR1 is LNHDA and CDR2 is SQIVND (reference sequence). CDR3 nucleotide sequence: TGTGCCAGTAGTATAGATTCGAGAGCTAACTATGGCTACACCTTC. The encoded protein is CASSIDSRANYGYTF.

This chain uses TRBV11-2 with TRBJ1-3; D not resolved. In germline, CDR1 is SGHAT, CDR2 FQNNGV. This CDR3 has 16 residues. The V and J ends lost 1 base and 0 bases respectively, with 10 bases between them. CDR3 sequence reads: CASSLGSGSSGNTIYF. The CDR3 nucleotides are TGTGCCAGCAGCTTAGGGTCCGGGAGCTCTGGAAACACCATATATTTT.

The CDR3 DNA follows: TGCGCCAGCAGCTTGGCGGGACAGGGTTACGAGACCCAGTACTTC. Protein sequence: CASSLAGQGYETQYF. V and J are TRBV5-1 and TRBJ2-5, with 9 bases that match TRBD1. The CDR3 runs to 15 residues. Germline CDR1 and CDR2: SGHRS and YFSETQ. After removal of 0 bases from V and 5 bases from J, the junction contained 5 bases not matched to a gene. The full variable domain, in which reference TRBV5-1 and TRBJ2-5 provide the parts outside the CDR3, is KAGVTQTPRYLIKTRGQQVTLSCSPISGHRSVSWYQQTPGQGLQFLFEYFSETQRNKGNFPGRFSGRQFSNSRSEMNVSTLELGDSALYLCASSLAGQGYETQYFGPGTRLLVL.

The CDR3 DNA sequence: TGTGCCAGCAGTGAAGGACAGGCGCCGGGTGGCTACACCTTC. This gives the protein CASSEGQAPGGYTF. The chain has TRBV6-4 and TRBJ1-2; 7 nucleotides match TRBD1. Germline V gene sequence: CDR1 MRHNA, CDR2 SNTAGT. The CDR3 loop spans 14 amino acids. V was pared by 3 bases and J by 7 bases, with 8 bases of the junction left unmatched.

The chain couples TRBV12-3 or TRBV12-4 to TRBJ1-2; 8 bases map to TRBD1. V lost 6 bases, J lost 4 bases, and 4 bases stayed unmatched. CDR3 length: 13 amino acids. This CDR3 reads CASRRQGSYGYTF. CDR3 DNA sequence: TGTGCCAGCAGGCGACAGGGGAGCTATGGCTACACCTTC.

CDR3 nucleotides: TGTGCCAGTAGTACGACTAGCGGGAGCCTGGATGAGCAGTTCTTC. It translates to CASSTTSGSLDEQFF. The rearrangement joins TRBV19 to TRBJ2-1, with 12 bases matching TRBD2. This CDR3 contains 15 residues. CDR1 and CDR2 from the germline V gene are LNHDA and SQIVND (reference sequence). Trimming at V came to 4 bases and at J to 8 bases, leaving 6 bases not matched to a gene.

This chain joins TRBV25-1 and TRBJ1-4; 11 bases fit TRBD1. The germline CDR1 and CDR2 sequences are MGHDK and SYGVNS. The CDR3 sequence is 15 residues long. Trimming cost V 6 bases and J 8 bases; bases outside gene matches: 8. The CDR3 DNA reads TGTGCCAGCAGACAAACCGGGACAGGGGGGGAAAAACTGTTTTTT. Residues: CASRQTGTGGEKLFF. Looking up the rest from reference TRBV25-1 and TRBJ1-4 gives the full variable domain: EADIYQTPRYLVIGTGKKITLECSQTMGHDKMYWYQQDPGMELHLIHYSYGVNSTEKGDLSSESTVSRIRTEHFPLTLESARPSHTSQYLCASRQTGTGGEKLFFGSGTQLSVL.

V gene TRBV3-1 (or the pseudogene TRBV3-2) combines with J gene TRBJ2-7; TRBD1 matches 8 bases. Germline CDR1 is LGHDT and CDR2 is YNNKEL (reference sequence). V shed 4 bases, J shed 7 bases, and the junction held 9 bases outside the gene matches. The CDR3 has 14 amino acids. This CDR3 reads CASSRGTGPWEQYF. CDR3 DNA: TGTGCCAGCAGCCGGGGGACAGGCCCATGGGAGCAGTACTTC.

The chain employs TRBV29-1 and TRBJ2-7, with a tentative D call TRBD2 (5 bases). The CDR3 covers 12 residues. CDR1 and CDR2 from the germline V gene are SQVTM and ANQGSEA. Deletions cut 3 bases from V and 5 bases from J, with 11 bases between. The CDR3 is CSVEQLGDEQYF. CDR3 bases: TGCAGCGTTGAGCAGTTGGGAGACGAGCAGTACTTC.

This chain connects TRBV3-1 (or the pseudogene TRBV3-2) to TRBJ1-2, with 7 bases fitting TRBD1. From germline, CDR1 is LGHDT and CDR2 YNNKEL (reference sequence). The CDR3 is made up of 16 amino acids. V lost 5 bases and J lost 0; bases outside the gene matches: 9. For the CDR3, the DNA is TGTGCCAGCAGCTCCTGGGACAGAATGACTAACTATGGCTACACCTTC. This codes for CASSSWDRMTNYGYTF.

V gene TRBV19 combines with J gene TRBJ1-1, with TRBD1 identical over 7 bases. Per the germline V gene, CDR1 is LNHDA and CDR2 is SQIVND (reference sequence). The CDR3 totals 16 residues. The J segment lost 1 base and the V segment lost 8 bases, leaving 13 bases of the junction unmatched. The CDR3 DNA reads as TGTGCCAGTGCTAAAGGGGGCGCGAGGGGGAACACTGAAGCTTTCTTT. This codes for CASAKGGARGNTEAFF.

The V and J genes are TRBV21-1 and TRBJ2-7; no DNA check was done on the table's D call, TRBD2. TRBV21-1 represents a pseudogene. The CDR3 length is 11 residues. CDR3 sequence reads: CASAREYEQYF. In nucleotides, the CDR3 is TGTGCCAGCGCTCGGGAGTACGAGCAGTACTTC.

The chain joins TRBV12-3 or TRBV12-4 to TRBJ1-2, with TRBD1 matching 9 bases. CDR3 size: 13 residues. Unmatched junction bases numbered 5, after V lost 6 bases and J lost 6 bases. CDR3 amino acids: CASSHGTGHGYTF. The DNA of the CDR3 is TGTGCCAGCAGCCACGGGACAGGGCATGGCTACACCTTC.

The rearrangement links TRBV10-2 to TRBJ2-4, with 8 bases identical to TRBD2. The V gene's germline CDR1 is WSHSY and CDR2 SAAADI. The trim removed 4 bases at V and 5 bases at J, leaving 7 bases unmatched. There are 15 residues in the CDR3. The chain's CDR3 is CASSGGGLGENIQYF. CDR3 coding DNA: TGCGCCAGCAGTGGGGGGGGACTAGGGGAAAACATTCAGTACTTC.

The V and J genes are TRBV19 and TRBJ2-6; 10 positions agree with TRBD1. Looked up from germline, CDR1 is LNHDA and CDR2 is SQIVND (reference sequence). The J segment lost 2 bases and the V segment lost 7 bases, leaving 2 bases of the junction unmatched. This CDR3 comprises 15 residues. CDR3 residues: CASTDRGPGANVLTF. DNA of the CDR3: TGTGCCAGTACCGACAGGGGGCCTGGGGCCAACGTCCTGACTTTC.

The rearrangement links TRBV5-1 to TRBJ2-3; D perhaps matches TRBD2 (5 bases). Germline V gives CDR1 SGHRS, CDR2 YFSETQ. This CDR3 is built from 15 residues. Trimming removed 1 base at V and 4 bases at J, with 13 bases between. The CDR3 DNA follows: TGCGCCAGCAGCTTGTCCCGGGTCGGGGCAGATACGCAGTATTTT. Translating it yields CASSLSRVGADTQYF.

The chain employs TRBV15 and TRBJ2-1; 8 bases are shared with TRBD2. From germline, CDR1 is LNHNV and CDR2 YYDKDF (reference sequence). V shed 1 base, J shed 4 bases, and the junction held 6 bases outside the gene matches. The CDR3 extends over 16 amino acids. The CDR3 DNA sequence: TGTGCCACCAGCAGAGGAGCGGGAGCAATGTACAATGAGCAGTTCTTC. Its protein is CATSRGAGAMYNEQFF.